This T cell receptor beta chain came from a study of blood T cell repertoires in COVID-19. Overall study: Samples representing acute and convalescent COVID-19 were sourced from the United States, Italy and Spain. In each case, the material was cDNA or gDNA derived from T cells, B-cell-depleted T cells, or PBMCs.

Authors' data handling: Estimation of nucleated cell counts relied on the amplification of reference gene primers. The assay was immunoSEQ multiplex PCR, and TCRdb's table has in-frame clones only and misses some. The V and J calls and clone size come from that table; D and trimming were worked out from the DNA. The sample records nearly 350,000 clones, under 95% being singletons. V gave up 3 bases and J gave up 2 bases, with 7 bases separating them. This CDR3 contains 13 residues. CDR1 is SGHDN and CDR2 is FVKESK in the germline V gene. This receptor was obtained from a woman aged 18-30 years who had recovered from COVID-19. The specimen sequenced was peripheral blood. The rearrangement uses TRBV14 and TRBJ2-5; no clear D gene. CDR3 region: CASSQGRQETQYF. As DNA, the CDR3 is TGTGCCAGCAGCCAGGGCAGACAAGAGACCCAGTACTTC.